The clone carrying this TCR beta chain was picked up a small number of times. The data stem from a study of low-dose radiotherapy and immunotherapy resistance in tumors. Overall study: Fractions of 0.5 Gy went to Cohort 1 every 2 weeks, totaling 6.5 Gy.

TRAV and TRBV primers primed cDNA for both TCRalpha and TCRbeta. Amplification of TCRs used a constant-region primer and V-primer adapter for around 20 PCR cycles. In vitro transcription amplified isolated mRNA. TCRdb passed the reads through MiXCR, listing each CDR3 protein once. The profile covers 100,000 or so distinct CDR3 sequences, with roughly 20% appearing a single time and over 4% taken by the ten largest. Time point indicated: after trial treatment. Treatment reported: LDRT plus nivolumab, ipilimumab, low-dose cyclophosphamide and aspirin (RACIN trial). Nivolumab, ipilimumab, aspirin, low-dose cyclophosphamide and low-dose radiotherapy were all administered to the donors. Trimming took off 3 bases at V and 3 bases at J, with 11 bases between the two ends. The CDR3 has 15 amino acids. Germline V gene lookup returns CDR1 LNHDA and CDR2 SQIVND (reference sequence).

The rearrangement links TRBV19 to TRBJ1-4; D unresolved. Here the sequenced sample was PBMCs, taken after low-dose radiotherapy plus immunotherapy. The clonotype comes from a male donor with prostate cancer. The CDR3 nucleotides are TGTGCCAGTAGTATTTCGGTCGGAGCTAATGAAAAACTGTTTTTT. Its protein is CASSISVGANEKLFF. The full variable domain, rest sourced from reference TRBV19 and TRBJ1-4, is DGGITQSPKYLFRKEGQNVTLSCEQNLNHDAMYWYRQDPGQGLRLIYYSQIVNDFQKGDIAEGYSVSREKKESFPLTVTSAQKNPTAFYLCASSISVGANEKLFFGSGTQLSVL.